This paragraph reports one T cell receptor (beta chain). After extraction with the RNeasy kit, roughly 0.45 to 1 ug of the RNA was reverse transcribed using random hexamers. An immunoSEQ multiplex PCR generated amplified TCR beta CDR3 products spanning 54 Vbeta and 13 Jbeta. In TCRdb, the immunoSEQ multiplex PCR reads were re-called with MiXCR into one record per CDR3 protein. The sample shows about 150,000 distinct CDR3 sequences, just under 95% of them seen only once. CDR1 and CDR2 (germline): SQVTM, ANQGSEA. The length of the CDR3 is 14 residues. V lost 0 bases to trimming and J lost 4 bases; unmatched junction nucleotides: 4. Blood CD8+ and CD4+ T cells underwent high-throughput TCR beta sequencing. The patients serving as multiple sclerosis controls were treatment-naive. They had stable or active relapsing-remitting disease and fulfilled revised McDonald criteria. TEMRA cells were FACS-enriched, and CD8+ and CD4+ T cells were isolated negatively.

The data were taken from a study of CD8 T cells in Susac syndrome. The source is a human donor with multiple sclerosis. Sequencing was done on a sample of CD8+ T cells from PBMCs. This chain joins TRBV29-1 and TRBJ1-2; 8 bases line up with TRBD1. For the CDR3, the DNA is TGCAGCGTTGAAGAAGGACAGGGCGGCTATGGCTACACCTTC. Amino acids: CSVEEGQGGYGYTF.